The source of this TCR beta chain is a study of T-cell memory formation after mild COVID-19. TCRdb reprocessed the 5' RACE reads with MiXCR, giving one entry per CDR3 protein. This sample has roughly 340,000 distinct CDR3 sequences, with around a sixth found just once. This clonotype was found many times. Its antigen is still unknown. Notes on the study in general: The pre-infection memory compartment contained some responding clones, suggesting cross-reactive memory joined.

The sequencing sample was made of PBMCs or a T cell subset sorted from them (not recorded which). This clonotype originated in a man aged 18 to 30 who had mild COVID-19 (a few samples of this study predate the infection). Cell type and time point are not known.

The CDR3 DNA reads TGTGCCAGCAGCTCGGAGGGGGGGAGTAACACCATATATTTT. As protein: CASSSEGGSNTIYF. The chain couples TRBV5-4 to TRBJ1-3; TRBD1 might be the D (6 bases). Deletions cut 3 bases from V and 7 bases from J, with 14 bases between. The CDR3 runs to 14 residues. Germline lookup yields CDR1 SGHNT and CDR2 YYREEE (reference sequence).